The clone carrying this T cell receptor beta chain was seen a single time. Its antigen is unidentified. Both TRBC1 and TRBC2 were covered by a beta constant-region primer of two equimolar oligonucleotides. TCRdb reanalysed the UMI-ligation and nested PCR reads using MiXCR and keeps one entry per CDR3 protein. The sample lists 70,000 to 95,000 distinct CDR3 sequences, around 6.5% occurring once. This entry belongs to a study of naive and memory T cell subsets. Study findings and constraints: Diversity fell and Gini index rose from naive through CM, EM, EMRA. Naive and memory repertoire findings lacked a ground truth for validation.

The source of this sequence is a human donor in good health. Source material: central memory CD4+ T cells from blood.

The CDR3 DNA follows: TGCAGTGCTAGAGATGGACAGGTGAACACCGGGGAGCTGTTTTTT. This sequence encodes CSARDGQVNTGELFF. This chain uses TRBV20-1 with TRBJ2-2; 7 bases line up with TRBD1. The CDR3 totals 15 residues. Germline V gives CDR1 DFQATT, CDR2 SNEGSKA (reference sequence). The V and J ends lost 0 bases and 1 base, in that order; junction bases with no gene match: 2.